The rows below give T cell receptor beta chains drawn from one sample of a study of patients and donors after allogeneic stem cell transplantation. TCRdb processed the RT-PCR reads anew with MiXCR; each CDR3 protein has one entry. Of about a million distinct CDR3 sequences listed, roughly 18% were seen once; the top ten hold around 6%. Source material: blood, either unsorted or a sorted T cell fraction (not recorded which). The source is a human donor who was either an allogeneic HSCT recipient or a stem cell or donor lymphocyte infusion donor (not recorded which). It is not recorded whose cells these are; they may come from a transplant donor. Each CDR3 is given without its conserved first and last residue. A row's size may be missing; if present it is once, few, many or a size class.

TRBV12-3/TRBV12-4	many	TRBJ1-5	ASKNSQERGNQPQH
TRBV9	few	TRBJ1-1	ASSVLDFGGVNTEAF
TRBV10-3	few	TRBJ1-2	AIRGQGGFYT
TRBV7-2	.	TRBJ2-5	ASSLGDETQY
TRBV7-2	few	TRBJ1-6	ASSLGGGWNSPLH
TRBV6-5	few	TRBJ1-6	ASSWTVNNSPLH
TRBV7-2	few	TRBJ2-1	ASSSPGTGKYEQF
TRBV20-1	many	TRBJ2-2	SARDRREKANTGELF
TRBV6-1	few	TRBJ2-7	ASSDLTSGRSHEQY
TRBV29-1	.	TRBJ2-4	GVEGRMTSGGVAKNIQY
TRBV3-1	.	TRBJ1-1	ASSQGGRGNTEAF
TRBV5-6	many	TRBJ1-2	ASSLVSGYT
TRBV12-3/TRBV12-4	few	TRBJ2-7	ASSSGTPSSYEQY
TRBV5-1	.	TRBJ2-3	ASSQTLAGATDTQY
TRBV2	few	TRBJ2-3	ASSENRGGTDTQY
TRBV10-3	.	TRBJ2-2	AISESASGILTGELF
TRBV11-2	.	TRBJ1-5	ASSQGVDQPQH
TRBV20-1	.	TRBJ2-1	SAINRDYNEQF
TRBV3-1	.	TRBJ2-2	ASSQRGGRAGTGELF
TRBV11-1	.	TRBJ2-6	ASSLPRGAGSPSGANVLT
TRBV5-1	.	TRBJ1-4	ASRRTSANEKLF
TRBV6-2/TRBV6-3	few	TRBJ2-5	ASSLLARDGETQY
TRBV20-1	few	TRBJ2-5	SARLAGVYQETQY
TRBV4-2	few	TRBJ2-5	ASSQRTGPIETQY
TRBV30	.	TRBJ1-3	AWSRTEGNTIY
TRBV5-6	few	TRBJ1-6	ASSSVDRVGSPLH
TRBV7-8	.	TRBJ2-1	ASSIRPEPSEQF
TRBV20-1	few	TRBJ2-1	SALTTGNEQF
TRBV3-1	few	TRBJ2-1	ASSEEQGSYNEQF
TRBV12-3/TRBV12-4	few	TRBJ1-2	ASSNGQGRRYT
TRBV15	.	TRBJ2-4	ATSRDLVGQGCQY
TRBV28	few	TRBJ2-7	ASSLGDTYEQY
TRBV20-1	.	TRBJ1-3	SARAGTVSGNTIY
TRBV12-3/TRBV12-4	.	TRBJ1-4	ASSLARDKGEGEKLF
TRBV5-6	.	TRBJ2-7	ASSYGLQAFGEQY
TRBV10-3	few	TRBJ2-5	AISESLLAEETQY
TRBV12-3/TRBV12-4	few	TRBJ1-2	ATDDREDYGYT
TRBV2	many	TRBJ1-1	ASQGNTEAF
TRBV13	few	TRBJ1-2	ASSRNRDHGYT
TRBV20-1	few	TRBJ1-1	SARAIGQGARDTEAF
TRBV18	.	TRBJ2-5	ASSPQTGRETQY
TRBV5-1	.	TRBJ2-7	ASSRDGVPSYEQY
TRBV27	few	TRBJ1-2	ASSPLGEVYGYT
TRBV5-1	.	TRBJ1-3	ASSLSQGGNTIY
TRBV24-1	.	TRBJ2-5	ATSDFGSSPPRKETQY
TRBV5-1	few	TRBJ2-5	ASSFGGAQETQY
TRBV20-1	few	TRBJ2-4	SARQGAKNIQY
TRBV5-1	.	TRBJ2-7	ASSPQVNNEQY
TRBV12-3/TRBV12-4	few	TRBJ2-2	ASSKTGKGNRELF
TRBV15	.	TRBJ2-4	ATSRGVEAAKNIQY
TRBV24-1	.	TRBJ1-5	ATGGGGNQPQH
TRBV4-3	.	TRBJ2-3	ASSQEDTYSTDTQY
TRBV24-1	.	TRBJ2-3	ATSETPHVGSGTDTQY
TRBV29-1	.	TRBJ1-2	SVPGFNGYT